This T cell receptor beta chain was identified during a study of human T cells and chemical hapten exposure. TCRdb ran MiXCR on the RACE reads and lists one entry per CDR3 protein. The sample carries around 75,000 distinct CDR3 sequences, about 11% recorded once. This clonotype showed up just a few times. Germline V gene lookup returns CDR1 MNHEY and CDR2 SVGEGT. V was pared by 0 bases and J by 9 bases, with 18 bases between. The length of the CDR3 is 16 residues. The sample's time point: patch test 1, 2 weeks after DPC sensitization. Documented treatment: therapeutic diphenylcyclopropenone sensitization with weekly scalp DPC.

The TCR was taken from a woman aged 60-70 years with alopecia areata. Some clones in this sample may be carry-over from other donors' samples. Sample: whole blood, taken in connection with sensitization to the hapten diphenylcyclopropenone (DPC). J is TRBJ1-5 and V is TRBV6-2 or TRBV6-3; D not resolved. The CDR3 DNA sequence: TGTGCCAGCAGTTACTCAAAAGGTAGGGCGCCGGGGCCCCAGCATTTT. It yields the protein CASSYSKGRAPGPQHF.